These 32 T cell receptor beta chains were sequenced from one sample in a study of blood T cell repertoires in COVID-19 (dated by TCRdb to the early 2020s). Library creation used the immunoSEQ multiplex PCR assay. This immuneACCESS table, as held by TCRdb, lists in-frame sequences with V and J called but not all clones. Of the missing ones, under half trace to an unresolved V gene in checked studies; the others have no known cause. Within this sample are approximately 670,000 clones, with 75% to 90% of them counted one time only. The ten largest clonotypes hold about 0.24% of the sample. The specimen sequenced was peripheral blood. Receptor source: a woman under 30 with acute or convalescent COVID-19.

The chain couples TRBV12-5 to TRBJ2-7, with 8 nucleotides matching TRBD1. This CDR3 contains 12 residues. With 4 bases clipped from V and 6 bases from J, the junction kept 2 bases outside the gene matches. Germline V gene lookup returns CDR1 LGHNT and CDR2 FRNRAP. The CDR3 nucleotides read TGTGCTAGTGGTTGGACAGGGATCGAGCAGTACTTC. Its protein product is CASGWTGIEQYF.

The chain links TRBV7-9 to TRBJ1-2; D unclear. The germline V and J ends were trimmed by 7 bases and 8 bases, with 11 bases remaining between them. The CDR3 spans 11 residues. CDR1 is SEHNR and CDR2 is FQNEAQ in the germline V gene (reference sequence). The CDR3 region has the DNA TGTGCCAGCACCCCTTCCGAGGGCTACACCTTC. The encoded protein is CASTPSEGYTF.

The chain has TRBV7-8 and TRBJ2-1, with 7 bases identical to TRBD1. After removal of 5 bases from V and 2 bases from J, the junction contained 6 bases not matched to a gene. There are 15 residues in the CDR3. Germline CDR1 SGHVS, CDR2 FQNEAQ. The CDR3 DNA sequence: TGTGCCAGCAGCCAGGGACAGAGTCCCTACAATGAGCAGTTCTTC. Translation gives CASSQGQSPYNEQFF.

The rearrangement uses TRBV10-3 and TRBJ1-6; D ambiguous. V lost 0 bases to trimming and J lost 18 bases, with 12 bases between them. From germline, CDR1 is ENHRY and CDR2 SYGVKD. CDR3 length: 12 amino acids. The CDR3 protein is CAISESRGSPHF. CDR3 DNA: TGTGCCATCAGTGAGTCGAGAGGGTCCCCCCACTTT.

CDR3 coding DNA: TGTGCCAGTATCCCCAGCTCTGGAAACACCATATATTTT. It specifies CASIPSSGNTIYF. V gene TRBV19 combines with J gene TRBJ1-3; D uncertain. CDR3 length equals 13 residues. Trimming took 7 bases from V and 0 from J, leaving 7 bases between them. Germline V gene data show CDR1 as LNHDA and CDR2 as SQIVND (reference sequence).

The chain combines TRBV5-6 with TRBJ2-1; TRBD2 aligns across 11 bases. The CDR3 contains 17 residues. V dropped 2 bases and J dropped 2; count of bases not matched to a gene: 6. CDR1 and CDR2 from the germline V gene are SGHDT and YYEEEE. CDR3 coding DNA: TGTGCCAGCAGCTTACGACTAGCGGGGACTACCTACAATGAGCAGTTCTTC. Translating it yields CASSLRLAGTTYNEQFF. Filled out from reference TRBV5-6 and TRBJ2-1, the complete variable domain reads DAGVTQSPTHLIKTRGQQVTLRCSPKSGHDTVSWYQQALGQGPQFIFQYYEEEERQRGNFPDRFSGHQFPNYSSELNVNALLLGDSALYLCASSLRLAGTTYNEQFFGPGTRLTVL.

The chain couples TRBV10-3 to TRBJ1-1; the D gene is possibly TRBD1 (5 bases). Germline CDR1 ENHRY, CDR2 SYGVKD. V lost 6 bases and J lost 3, with 11 bases in between. This CDR3 region has 13 residues. CDR3 residues: CAIRRGDYTEAFF. CDR3 nucleotide sequence: TGTGCCATCAGAAGGGGCGACTACACTGAAGCTTTCTTT.

V is TRBV4-1 and J is TRBJ1-6; 7 bases are shared with TRBD1. The CDR3 has 17 amino acids. Germline CDR1 MGHRA, CDR2 YSYEKL. The ends lost 2 bases at V and 6 bases at J; junction bases unmatched: 10. The CDR3, as DNA: TGCGCCAGCAGCCAATTACCTCCCGGGACAGCTAATTCACCCCTCCACTTT. This gives the protein CASSQLPPGTANSPLHF.

The chain joins TRBV18 to TRBJ2-3, with a possible D match to TRBD1 (5 bases). The CDR3 length is 16 residues. V shed 0 bases and J shed 4 bases, with 14 bases lying between them. CDR1 and CDR2 (germline): KGHSH, LQKENI. CDR3 protein: CASSPPAHTGPDTQYF. The CDR3 coding sequence is TGTGCCAGCTCACCACCTGCGCACACAGGTCCAGATACGCAGTATTTT.

The chain couples TRBV7-6 to TRBJ2-2; 14 bases are shared with TRBD2. The germline gives CDR1 SGHVS, CDR2 FNYEAQ. The CDR3 extends over 19 amino acids. V shed 0 bases and J 6 bases; nucleotides not matched to a gene: 9. The CDR3 DNA reads TGTGCCAGCAGCTTAGCCGAGGGACTAGCGGGGGTTCGGGCCGGGGAGCTGTTTTTT. This codes for CASSLAEGLAGVRAGELFF.

J is TRBJ2-1 and V is TRBV5-1, with 13 nucleotides matching TRBD2. Germline values: CDR1 SGHRS, CDR2 YFSETQ. This CDR3 has 15 residues. V gave up 4 bases and J gave up 12 bases; unmatched junction bases: 10. The CDR3 nucleotides are TGCGCCAGCAGCCCGACTAGCGGGGGGACCGATAGGCAGTTCTTC. Translation: CASSPTSGGTDRQFF.

Details on this clone: Given a much more abundant clone one base away, this may be a read error. V gene TRBV6-1 combines with J gene TRBJ2-3; 13 bases map to TRBD2. Germline values: CDR1 MNHNS, CDR2 SASEGT. V shed 2 bases and J 4 bases; nucleotides not matched to a gene: 0. This CDR3 comprises 15 residues. CDR3 in amino acids: CASSETSGGADTQYF. The CDR3 DNA is TGTGCCAGCAGTGAAACTAGCGGGGGGGCAGATACGCAGTATTTT.

This chain connects TRBV29-1 to TRBJ2-2, with TRBD1 as a possible D gene (6 bases). This CDR3 is 14 amino acids long. CDR1 and CDR2 from the germline V gene are SQVTM and ANQGSEA. The V end lost 3 bases, the J end lost 2 bases, and 10 bases lay between the germline ends. The chain's CDR3 is CSVDSRGNTGELFF. The CDR3 DNA sequence: TGCAGCGTTGACTCCAGGGGAAACACCGGGGAGCTGTTTTTT.

This sequence joins TRBV6-4 and TRBJ2-2, with D tentatively TRBD2 (6 bases). With 4 bases removed from V and 2 bases from J, the gap between germline ends came to 11 bases. The CDR3 has 15 residues. Germline V gene data show CDR1 as MRHNA and CDR2 as SNTAGT. The CDR3 region has the DNA TGTGCCAGCAGTGCGACTAGTTCTAACACCGGGGAGCTGTTTTTT. Translating it yields CASSATSSNTGELFF.

The V gene is TRBV28, the J gene TRBJ2-6, with a tentative D call TRBD1 (5 bases). This CDR3 region has 16 residues. Germline assignment: CDR1 MDHEN and CDR2 SYDVKM. Trimming removed 3 bases at V and 0 bases at J, with 9 bases between. CDR3 loop: CASSFLQDSGANVLTF. CDR3 in DNA: TGTGCCAGCAGTTTCCTACAGGACTCTGGGGCCAACGTCCTGACTTTC.

The gene calls are TRBV19 and TRBJ1-2; TRBD1 matches 7 bases. Per the germline V gene, CDR1 is LNHDA and CDR2 is SQIVND (reference sequence). Trimming cost V 6 bases and J 7 bases; bases outside gene matches: 11. The CDR3 totals 14 residues. The CDR3 sequence: CASSKQGSLGGYTF. The CDR3 region has the DNA TGTGCCAGTAGCAAACAGGGGTCTCTTGGTGGCTACACCTTC. Full variable domain (rest looked up from reference TRBV19 and TRBJ1-2): DGGITQSPKYLFRKEGQNVTLSCEQNLNHDAMYWYRQDPGQGLRLIYYSQIVNDFQKGDIAEGYSVSREKKESFPLTVTSAQKNPTAFYLCASSKQGSLGGYTFGSGTRLTVV.

The J gene is TRBJ1-1, the V gene TRBV2; possible D gene TRBD1, 5 bases. Trimming removed 10 bases at V and 10 bases at J, with 19 bases between. Germline V CDR1 and CDR2: SNHLY, FYNNEI. The CDR3 is 12 amino acids. The CDR3 DNA reads as TGTGCCACCGCTGGATGGGGCCTTGGAGCTTTCTTT. Encoded protein: CATAGWGLGAFF.

The chain couples TRBV2 to TRBJ1-2; D is possibly TRBD1 (5 bases). Germline V gene lookup returns CDR1 SNHLY and CDR2 FYNNEI. V dropped 10 bases and J dropped 8 bases, with 14 bases sitting between them. CDR3 size: 11 residues. CDR3 loop: CAKRQMDGYTF. The CDR3 DNA reads as TGTGCCAAACGACAGATGGACGGCTACACCTTC. The complete variable domain, with remaining parts taken from reference TRBV2 and TRBJ1-2, reads EPEVTQTPSHQVTQMGQEVILRCVPISNHLYFYWYRQILGQKVEFLVSFYNNEISEKSEIFDDQFSVERPDGSNFTLKIRSTKLEDSAMYFCAKRQMDGYTFGSGTRLTVV.

The chain is built from TRBV30 and TRBJ1-4; no definite D call. CDR3 size: 13 residues. Trimming removed 3 bases from V and 4 bases from J, with 9 bases in between. Germline lookup yields CDR1 GTSNPN and CDR2 SVGIG (reference sequence). Here the CDR3 DNA reads TGTGCCTGGAGAGGGAGTCATAATGAAAAACTGTTTTTT. This translates into CAWRGSHNEKLFF. The complete variable domain, with remaining parts taken from reference TRBV30 and TRBJ1-4, reads SQTIHQWPATLVQPVGSPLSLECTVEGTSNPNLYWYRQAAGRGLQLLFYSVGIGQISSEVPQNLSASRPQDRQFILSSKKLLLSDSGFYLCAWRGSHNEKLFFGSGTQLSVL.

V gene TRBV27 combines with J gene TRBJ2-3; D might be TRBD2 (6 bases). There are 13 residues in the CDR3. Germline V gives CDR1 MNHEY, CDR2 SMNVEV (reference sequence). V dropped 6 bases and J dropped 6 bases, with 13 bases sitting between them. The CDR3 sequence: CASREAGRDTQYF. DNA of the CDR3: TGTGCCAGCAGGGAGGCAGGGAGGGATACGCAGTATTTT.

V usage is TRBV9 and J usage is TRBJ2-7; TRBD1 agrees at 10 bases. Germline CDR1 and CDR2: SGDLS and YYNGEE. The J segment lost 2 bases and the V segment lost 3 bases, leaving 8 bases of the junction unmatched. This CDR3 contains 16 residues. The CDR3 region is CASSASPGQGTYEQYF. DNA for the CDR3: TGTGCCAGCAGCGCCTCCCCGGGACAGGGGACCTACGAGCAGTACTTC.

Worth noting for this clone: Other nucleotide sequences from this sample produce the same CDR3. This chain connects TRBV7-9 to TRBJ1-2, with D possibly matching TRBD1 (6 bases). V was pared by 5 bases and J by 6 bases, with 7 bases between. CDR1 is SEHNR, CDR2 FQNEAQ, per germline (reference sequence). CDR3 size: 11 residues. DNA for the CDR3: TGTGCCAGCAGCCACAGGGATGGCTACACCTTC. This sequence encodes CASSHRDGYTF. The entire variable domain, with the rest obtained from reference TRBV7-9 and TRBJ1-2, is as follows: DTGVSQNPRHKITKRGQNVTFRCDPISEHNRLYWYRQTLGQGPEFLTYFQNEAQLEKSRLLSDRFSAERPKGSFSTLEIQRTEQGDSAMYLCASSHRDGYTFGSGTRLTVV.

V and J are TRBV30 and TRBJ1-2; TRBD1 might be the D (5 bases). The CDR3 is made up of 13 amino acids. Trimming removed 0 bases from V and 6 bases from J, with 11 bases in between. Germline V lookup: CDR1 GTSNPN, CDR2 SVGIG (reference sequence). Here the CDR3 reads CAWSVRRGNGYTF. As DNA, the CDR3 is TGTGCCTGGAGTGTACGAAGGGGAAATGGCTACACCTTC.

V gene TRBV18 combines with J gene TRBJ1-1; no clear D gene. The CDR3 runs to 15 residues. The germline V gene encodes CDR1 KGHSH and CDR2 LQKENI. V gave up 2 bases and J gave up 5 bases, with 15 bases separating them. The CDR3 DNA follows: TGTGCCAGCTCACCATTCCTCGGAACGGAGACTGAAGCTTTCTTT. Translating gives CASSPFLGTETEAFF.

This chain connects TRBV3-1 (or the pseudogene TRBV3-2) to TRBJ1-6, with 9 bases aligning to TRBD1. V dropped 4 bases and J dropped 9; count of bases not matched to a gene: 10. Germline values: CDR1 LGHDT, CDR2 YNNKEL (reference sequence). CDR3 length equals 16 residues. The CDR3 spells CASSPSGQGTGSPLHF. The CDR3 DNA is TGTGCCAGCAGCCCATCGGGACAGGGAACCGGTTCACCCCTCCACTTT.

In this sample, this clone turned up once. This chain links TRBV6-5 with TRBJ1-2, with TRBD1 matching over 7 bases. Trimming removed 0 bases from V and 4 bases from J; junction bases left unmatched: 5. This CDR3 contains 15 residues. Germline CDR1 and CDR2: MNHEY and SVGAGI. The CDR3 DNA reads as TGTGCCAGCAGTTACTCGCCTAGACAGGGCTATGGCTACACCTTC. Its protein product is CASSYSPRQGYGYTF.

V is TRBV5-5 and J is TRBJ1-2, with D unclear. Germline CDR1 is SGHKS and CDR2 is YYEKEE (reference sequence). The V gene lost 0 bases and the J gene lost 5 bases, with 17 bases spanning the gap. This CDR3 spans 16 amino acids. The CDR3 reads CASSLVAESDRYGYTF. CDR3 DNA: TGTGCCAGCAGCTTGGTAGCAGAAAGCGATAGATATGGCTACACCTTC.

This chain joins TRBV29-1 and TRBJ2-7; 9 nucleotides align to TRBD1. Germline V CDR1 and CDR2: SQVTM, ANQGSEA. The CDR3 is 16 amino acids. The V gene end was trimmed by 4 bases and the J gene end by 0 bases; junction bases not matched to a gene: 10. DNA of the CDR3: TGCAGCGTTGCGGGCCCACTGACAGGGGGCTCCTACGAGCAGTACTTC. This gives the protein CSVAGPLTGGSYEQYF.

A few counts support this clone. This rearrangement joins TRBV2 to TRBJ1-2; 8 bases line up with TRBD1. Germline loops: CDR1 SNHLY, CDR2 FYNNEI. The CDR3 is made up of 15 amino acids. Unmatched junction bases numbered 9, after V lost 5 bases and J lost 4 bases. Written as DNA, the CDR3 is TGTGCCAGCAGTCCAAGAAGGACAGGGCCCTATGGCTACACCTTC. Its protein is CASSPRRTGPYGYTF.

The chain joins TRBV15 to TRBJ2-5; TRBD2 aligns across 7 bases. The CDR3 is 14 amino acids. Germline CDR1 and CDR2: LNHNV and YYDKDF (reference sequence). The V and J ends lost 3 bases and 5 bases, in that order; junction bases with no gene match: 6. The CDR3: CATSRGGNRETQYF. For the CDR3, the DNA is TGTGCCACCAGCAGGGGAGGGAATCGGGAGACCCAGTACTTC.

This clone was observed a handful of times. In the same sample, other DNA sequences code for this CDR3. The chain employs TRBV12-3 or TRBV12-4 and TRBJ1-2, with D unresolved. Trimming shortened V by 3 bases and J by 4 bases, and 9 bases separated the two germline ends. This CDR3 has 13 amino acids. CDR3 loop: CASSFRDSYGYTF. The CDR3 bases are TGTGCCAGCAGTTTTCGGGATTCCTATGGCTACACCTTC.

V gene TRBV10-3 combines with J gene TRBJ2-3; TRBD2 aligns across 15 bases. The trim removed 0 bases at V and 6 bases at J, leaving 4 bases unmatched. The CDR3 totals 17 residues. From germline, CDR1 is ENHRY and CDR2 SYGVKD. DNA of the CDR3: TGTGCCATCAGTGAGTCTTTAGGACTAGCGGGGGGGGATACGCAGTATTTT. This codes for CAISESLGLAGGDTQYF.